This T cell receptor (beta chain) was captured in a study of cytomegalovirus exposure and HLA in healthy donors. Study findings and constraints: Several top significant clusters appeared, in a later analysis, to be linked to common viral pathogens.

CDR3 size: 14 residues. CDR1 and CDR2 from the germline V gene are SEHNR and FQNEAQ (reference sequence). Trimming cost V 1 base and J 7 bases, with 13 bases left between them. As to this clone: Its antigen is still unknown.

PCR involved 60 Vbeta and 13 Jbeta primers. This table comes from immunoSEQ multiplex PCR, and its TCRdb copy is limited to in-frame clones, with some not included. Of approximately 160,000 clones in the sample, 84% were seen once. This TCR came from a man aged 18 to 29 in good health and CMV-seronegative. The chain combines TRBV7-9 with TRBJ1-2; D is unclear. Sequencing was done on a sample of PBMCs. The chain's CDR3 is CASSLGGGDGGYTF. The DNA for the CDR3 is TGTGCCAGCAGCTTAGGTGGCGGGGATGGTGGCTACACCTTC. Filled out from reference TRBV7-9 and TRBJ1-2, the complete variable domain reads DTGVSQNPRHKITKRGQNVTFRCDPISEHNRLYWYRQTLGQGPEFLTYFQNEAQLEKSRLLSDRFSAERPKGSFSTLEIQRTEQGDSAMYLCASSLGGGDGGYTFGSGTRLTVV.